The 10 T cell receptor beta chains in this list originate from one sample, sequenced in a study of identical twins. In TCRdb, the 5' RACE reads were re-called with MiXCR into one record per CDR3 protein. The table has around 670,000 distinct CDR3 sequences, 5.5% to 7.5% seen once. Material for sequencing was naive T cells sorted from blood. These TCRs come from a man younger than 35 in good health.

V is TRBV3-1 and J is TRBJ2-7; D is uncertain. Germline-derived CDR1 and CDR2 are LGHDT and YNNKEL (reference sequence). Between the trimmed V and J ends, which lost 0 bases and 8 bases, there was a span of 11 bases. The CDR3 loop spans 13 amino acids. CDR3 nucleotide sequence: TGTGCCAGCAGCCAAGATCCTTCGAGAAAGCAGTACGTC. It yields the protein CASSQDPSRKQYV.

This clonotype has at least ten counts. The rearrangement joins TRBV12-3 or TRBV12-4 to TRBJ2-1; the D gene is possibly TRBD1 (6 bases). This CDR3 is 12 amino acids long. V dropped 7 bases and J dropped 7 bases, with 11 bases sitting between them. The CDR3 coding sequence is TGTGCCAGCACCTGGGGGCGGAATGAGCAGTTCTTC. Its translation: CASTWGRNEQFF.

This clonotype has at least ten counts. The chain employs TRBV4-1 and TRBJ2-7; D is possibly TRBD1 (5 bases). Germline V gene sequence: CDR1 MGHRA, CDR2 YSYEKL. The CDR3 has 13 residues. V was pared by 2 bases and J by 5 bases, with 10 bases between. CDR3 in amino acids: CASSQILGDEQYV. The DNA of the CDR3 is TGCGCCAGCAGCCAAATTCTAGGGGACGAGCAGTACGTC.

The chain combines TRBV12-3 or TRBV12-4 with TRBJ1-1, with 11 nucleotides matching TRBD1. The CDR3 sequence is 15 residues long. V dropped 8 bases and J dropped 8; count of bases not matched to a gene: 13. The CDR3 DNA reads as TGTGCCAGCTTACAAGGGGGGACAGGGGGAAGGGAAGCTTTCTTT. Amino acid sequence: CASLQGGTGGREAFF.

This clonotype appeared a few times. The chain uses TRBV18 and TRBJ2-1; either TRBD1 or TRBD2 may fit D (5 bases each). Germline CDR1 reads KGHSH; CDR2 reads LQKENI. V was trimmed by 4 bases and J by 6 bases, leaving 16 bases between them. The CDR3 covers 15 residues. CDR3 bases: TGTGCCAGCTCACGGACAATCCCCGGGGTCAATGAGCAGTTCTTC. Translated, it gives CASSRTIPGVNEQFF. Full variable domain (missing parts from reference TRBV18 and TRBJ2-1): NAGVMQNPRHLVRRRGQEARLRCSPMKGHSHVYWYRQLPEEGLKFMVYLQKENIIDESGMPKERFSAEFPKEGPSILRIQQVVRGDSAAYFCASSRTIPGVNEQFFGPGTRLTVL.

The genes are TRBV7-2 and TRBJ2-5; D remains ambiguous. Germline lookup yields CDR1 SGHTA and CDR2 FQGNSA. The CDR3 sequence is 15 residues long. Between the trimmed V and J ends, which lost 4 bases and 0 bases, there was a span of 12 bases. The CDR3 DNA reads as TGTGCCAGCAGCTCCTTTGAGCCACACCAAGAGACCCAGTACTTC. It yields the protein CASSSFEPHQETQYF.

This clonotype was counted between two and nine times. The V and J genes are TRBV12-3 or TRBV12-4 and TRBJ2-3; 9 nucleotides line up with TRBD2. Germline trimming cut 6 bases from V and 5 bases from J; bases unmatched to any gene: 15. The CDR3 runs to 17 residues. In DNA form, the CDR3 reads TGTGCCAGCAGCCCGGGAGCCCGAGGACTAGCGCGAGATACGCAGTATTTT. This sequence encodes CASSPGARGLARDTQYF.

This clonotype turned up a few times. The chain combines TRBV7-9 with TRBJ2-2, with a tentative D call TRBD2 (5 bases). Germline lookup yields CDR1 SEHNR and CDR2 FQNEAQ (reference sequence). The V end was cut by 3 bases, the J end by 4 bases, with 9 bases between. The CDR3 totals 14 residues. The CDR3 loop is CASSLEELTGELFF. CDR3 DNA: TGTGCCAGCAGCTTGGAGGAACTCACCGGGGAGCTGTTTTTT.

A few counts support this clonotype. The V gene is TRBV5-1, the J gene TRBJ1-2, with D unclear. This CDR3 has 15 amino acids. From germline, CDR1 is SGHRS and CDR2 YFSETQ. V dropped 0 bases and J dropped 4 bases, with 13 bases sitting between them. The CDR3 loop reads CASSLVSGGVYGYTF. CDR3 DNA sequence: TGCGCCAGCAGCTTGGTCTCCGGAGGAGTCTATGGCTACACCTTC. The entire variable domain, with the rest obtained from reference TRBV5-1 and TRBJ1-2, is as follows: KAGVTQTPRYLIKTRGQQVTLSCSPISGHRSVSWYQQTPGQGLQFLFEYFSETQRNKGNFPGRFSGRQFSNSRSEMNVSTLELGDSALYLCASSLVSGGVYGYTFGSGTRLTVV.

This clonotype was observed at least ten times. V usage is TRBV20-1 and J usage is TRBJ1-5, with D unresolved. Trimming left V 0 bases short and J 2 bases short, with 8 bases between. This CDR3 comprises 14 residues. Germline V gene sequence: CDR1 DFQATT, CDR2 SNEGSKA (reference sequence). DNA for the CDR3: TGCAGTGCTAGAGATCCGTGGGGCAATCAGCCCCAGCATTTT. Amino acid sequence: CSARDPWGNQPQHF.